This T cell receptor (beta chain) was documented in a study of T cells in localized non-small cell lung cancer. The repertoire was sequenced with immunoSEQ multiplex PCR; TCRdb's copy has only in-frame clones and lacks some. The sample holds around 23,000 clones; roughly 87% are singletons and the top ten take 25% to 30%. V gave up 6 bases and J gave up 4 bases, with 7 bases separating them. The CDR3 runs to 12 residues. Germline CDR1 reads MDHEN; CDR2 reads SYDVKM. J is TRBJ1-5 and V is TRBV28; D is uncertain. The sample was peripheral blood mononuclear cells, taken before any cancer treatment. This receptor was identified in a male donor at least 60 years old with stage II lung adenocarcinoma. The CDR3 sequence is CASSRVNQPQHF. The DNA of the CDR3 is TGTGCCAGCAGCCGGGTTAATCAGCCCCAGCATTTT.